The 31 T cell receptor beta chains listed next were all sequenced from one sample in a study of control samples from healthy donors and cancer patients. Assay: immunoSEQ multiplex PCR; the TCRdb copy retains only in-frame clones and omits some. Of roughly 130,000 clones listed, 93% are singletons. Sequenced input: PBMCs. Receptors were obtained from a man aged 45 to 65 with head and neck cancer.

The chain uses TRBV5-1 and TRBJ1-2, with D perhaps matching TRBD1 (6 bases). This CDR3 region has 13 residues. With 4 bases removed from V and 1 base from J, the gap between germline ends came to 8 bases. CDR1 is SGHRS and CDR2 is YFSETQ in the germline V gene. The CDR3 nucleotides read TGCGCCAGCAGCGCGGACAGTAACTATGGCTACACCTTC. Translation: CASSADSNYGYTF.

The rearrangement links TRBV28 to TRBJ1-2, with D perhaps TRBD1 (6 bases). The CDR3 loop spans 13 amino acids. Germline assignment: CDR1 MDHEN and CDR2 SYDVKM. Between the trimmed V and J ends, which lost 6 bases and 4 bases, there was a span of 12 bases. DNA for the CDR3: TGTGCCAGCAGCCCTACAGGGCTCTATGGCTACACCTTC. Translating it yields CASSPTGLYGYTF.

The V gene is TRBV2, the J gene TRBJ1-5, with 8 bases matching TRBD1. V lost 6 bases and J lost 5; bases outside the gene matches: 9. Looked up from germline, CDR1 is SNHLY and CDR2 is FYNNEI. This CDR3 comprises 15 residues. The CDR3: CASRKDRGHYQPQHF. CDR3 bases: TGTGCCAGCAGAAAAGACAGGGGTCACTATCAGCCCCAGCATTTT. The variable domain in full, completed from reference TRBV2 and TRBJ1-5, reads EPEVTQTPSHQVTQMGQEVILRCVPISNHLYFYWYRQILGQKVEFLVSFYNNEISEKSEIFDDQFSVERPDGSNFTLKIRSTKLEDSAMYFCASRKDRGHYQPQHFGDGTRLSIL.

The chain couples TRBV3-1 (or the pseudogene TRBV3-2) to TRBJ2-7; 11 positions match TRBD1. Looked up from germline, CDR1 is LGHDT and CDR2 is YNNKEL (reference sequence). The CDR3 extends over 16 amino acids. V lost 7 bases and J lost 5; bases outside the gene matches: 13. The CDR3 region is CASKNLGDRGTHEQYF. The CDR3 DNA reads as TGTGCCAGCAAAAACTTAGGGGACAGGGGGACCCACGAGCAGTACTTC.

The V call is TRBV9, the J call TRBJ2-7; D may be TRBD1 (8 bases). CDR1 and CDR2 (germline): SGDLS, YYNGEE. Trimming removed 3 bases from V and 5 bases from J, with 15 bases in between. The CDR3 loop spans 14 amino acids. CDR3 residues: CASSARTGRDEQYF. Written as DNA, the CDR3 is TGTGCCAGCAGCGCCCGGACAGGGAGGGACGAGCAGTACTTC.

The V gene is TRBV7-2, the J gene TRBJ1-5; D remains unclear. The CDR3 is 14 amino acids. V was shortened by 8 bases and J by 2 bases, with 13 bases between the two germline ends. Germline V CDR1 and CDR2: SGHTA, FQGNSA. This CDR3 is CASSKSRGNQPQHF. The CDR3 coding sequence is TGTGCCAGCTCCAAGTCGAGGGGCAATCAGCCCCAGCATTTT.

The chain recombines TRBV7-9 with TRBJ2-1; no definite D call. Germline CDR1 and CDR2: SEHNR and FQNEAQ (reference sequence). This CDR3 is built from 12 residues. Trimming took 2 bases from V and 6 from J, leaving 5 bases between them. The CDR3 nucleotides are TGTGCCAGCAGCTTAATAGGCAATGAGCAGTTCTTC. Translation gives CASSLIGNEQFF. Combining the CDR3 with reference TRBV7-9 and TRBJ2-1 gives the whole variable domain DTGVSQNPRHKITKRGQNVTFRCDPISEHNRLYWYRQTLGQGPEFLTYFQNEAQLEKSRLLSDRFSAERPKGSFSTLEIQRTEQGDSAMYLCASSLIGNEQFFGPGTRLTVL.

The chain has TRBV5-4 and TRBJ2-7, with a possible D match to TRBD2 (5 bases). Trimming removed 0 bases at V and 3 bases at J, with 7 bases between. The CDR3 spans 13 residues. Looked up from germline, CDR1 is SGHNT and CDR2 is YYREEE (reference sequence). The CDR3 DNA is TGTGCCAGCAGCTTGGAACGGGACTACGAGCAGTACTTC. Translation gives CASSLERDYEQYF. The variable domain in full, with the rest retrieved from reference TRBV5-4 and TRBJ2-7, is ETGVTQSPTHLIKTRGQQVTLRCSSQSGHNTVSWYQQALGQGPQFIFQYYREEENGRGNFPPRFSGLQFPNYSSELNVNALELDDSALYLCASSLERDYEQYFGPGTRLTVT.

The chain is built from TRBV5-1 and TRBJ2-1; 7 bases align to TRBD1. Germline lookup yields CDR1 SGHRS and CDR2 YFSETQ. V lost 4 bases to trimming and J lost 5 bases; unmatched junction nucleotides: 9. CDR3 length: 15 amino acids. CDR3 amino acids: CASSRVRDRNNEQFF. The CDR3 DNA is TGCGCCAGCAGCAGGGTTAGGGACAGAAACAATGAGCAGTTCTTC.

This clone showed up just once. The chain uses TRBV19 and TRBJ2-1; maybe TRBD2 (5 bases). The CDR3 extends over 12 amino acids. In germline, CDR1 is LNHDA, CDR2 SQIVND (reference sequence). Deletions cut 5 bases from V and 9 bases from J, with 11 bases between. The CDR3, as DNA: TGTGCCAGTAGTGCTACTAGAGCTGAGCAGTTCTTC. The encoded protein is CASSATRAEQFF.

This clone came up once. The chain links TRBV7-3 to TRBJ2-2; D is unresolved. Between the trimmed V and J ends, which lost 2 bases and 0 bases, there was a span of 4 bases. CDR1 and CDR2 from the germline V gene are SGHTA and FQGTGA. The CDR3 is 14 residues long. CDR3 region: CASSLQANTGELFF. CDR3 bases: TGTGCCAGCAGCTTACAGGCGAACACCGGGGAGCTGTTTTTT. Drawing the rest from reference TRBV7-3 and TRBJ2-2, the complete variable domain is GAGVSQTPSNKVTEKGKYVELRCDPISGHTALYWYRQSLGQGPEFLIYFQGTGAADDSGLPNDRFFAVRPEGSVSTLKIQRTERGDSAVYLCASSLQANTGELFFGEGSRLTVL.

The V gene is TRBV19, the J gene TRBJ1-2; D remains ambiguous. With 6 bases removed from V and 3 bases from J, the gap between germline ends came to 5 bases. Germline V CDR1 and CDR2: LNHDA, SQIVND (reference sequence). CDR3 length: 11 residues. The CDR3 nucleotides read TGTGCCAGTAGGGTAGACTATGGCTACACCTTC. Amino acids: CASRVDYGYTF.

The chain uses TRBV7-7 and TRBJ1-3; no reliable D call. CDR1 is SSHAT, CDR2 FNYEAQ, per germline (reference sequence). V dropped 5 bases and J dropped 1 base, with 12 bases sitting between them. CDR3 length equals 15 residues. The CDR3 is CASSPLVGSGNTIYF. In nucleotides, the CDR3 is TGTGCCAGCAGCCCCCTGGTAGGGTCTGGAAACACCATATATTTT. The full variable domain, completed using reference TRBV7-7 and TRBJ1-3, is GAGVSQSPRYKVTKRGQDVTLRCDPISSHATLYWYQQALGQGPEFLTYFNYEAQPDKSGLPSDRFSAERPEGSISTLTIQRTEQRDSAMYRCASSPLVGSGNTIYFGEGSWLTVV.

The J gene is TRBJ1-3, the V gene TRBV9; D is uncertain. The CDR3 runs 14 residues. V lost 2 bases and J 4 bases, leaving 10 bases between the germline ends. Germline V gene sequence: CDR1 SGDLS, CDR2 YYNGEE. CDR3 residues: CASSVTVGGNTIYF. CDR3 nucleotides: TGTGCCAGCAGCGTGACCGTAGGGGGAAACACCATATATTTT.

The chain carries TRBV21-1 and TRBJ1-3; the table's D gene call, TRBD1, was not cross checked with the DNA. TRBV21-1 is termed a pseudogene. The CDR3 has 18 residues. The CDR3, as DNA: TGTGCCAGCAGCAAAGGGTTCGGGACAGCCTACTCTGGAAACACCATATATTTT. This sequence encodes CASSKGFGTAYSGNTIYF.

This sequence joins TRBV2 and TRBJ2-1; D is ambiguous. From germline, CDR1 is SNHLY and CDR2 FYNNEI. The CDR3 sequence is 16 residues long. V was trimmed by 1 base and J by 0 bases, leaving 10 bases between them. The CDR3 DNA reads as TGTGCCAGCAGTGAAGAGCGCCTTAACTCCTACAATGAGCAGTTCTTC. Amino acids: CASSEERLNSYNEQFF.

This chain links TRBV7-2 with TRBJ1-5, with D possibly TRBD1 on 5 matching bases. In germline, CDR1 is SGHTA, CDR2 FQGNSA. Deletions cut 1 base from V and 3 bases from J, with 10 bases between. The CDR3 consists of 15 residues. The CDR3 is CASSLDWGPNQPQHF. The CDR3 DNA follows: TGTGCCAGCAGCTTAGATTGGGGACCCAATCAGCCCCAGCATTTT.

This chain connects TRBV7-2 to TRBJ2-2; unclear D gene. This CDR3 contains 12 residues. Germline V gives CDR1 SGHTA, CDR2 FQGNSA. The V and J ends lost 1 base and 7 bases respectively, with 4 bases between them. CDR3 coding DNA: TGTGCCAGCAGCTTAGGCATCGGGGAGCTGTTTTTT. Protein: CASSLGIGELFF. The full variable domain, with the rest looked up from reference TRBV7-2 and TRBJ2-2, is GAGVSQSPSNKVTEKGKDVELRCDPISGHTALYWYRQSLGQGLEFLIYFQGNSAPDKSGLPSDRFSAERTGGSVSTLTIQRTQQEDSAVYLCASSLGIGELFFGEGSRLTVL.

The chain links TRBV30 to TRBJ1-4, with D hard to call. Trimming cost V 3 bases and J 4 bases, with 9 bases left between them. The length of the CDR3 is 13 residues. Germline loops: CDR1 GTSNPN, CDR2 SVGIG (reference sequence). CDR3 nucleotides: TGTGCCTGGAGAGGGCAGTTTAATGAAAAACTGTTTTTT. Translating it yields CAWRGQFNEKLFF.

On this clone: The sample has other DNA sequences that encode this CDR3 too. This chain links TRBV3-1 (or the pseudogene TRBV3-2) with TRBJ2-2, with a possible D match to TRBD1 (5 bases). The germline V and J ends were trimmed by 4 bases and 4 bases, with 7 bases remaining between them. This CDR3 spans 13 amino acids. From germline, CDR1 is LGHDT and CDR2 YNNKEL (reference sequence). The CDR3 is CASSPQGTGELFF. CDR3 sequence (DNA): TGTGCCAGCAGCCCCCAGGGCACCGGGGAGCTGTTTTTT.

This chain links TRBV11-2 with TRBJ2-4; D is possibly TRBD1 (7 bases). Germline CDR1 SGHAT, CDR2 FQNNGV. This CDR3 contains 17 residues. The V gene lost 6 bases and the J gene lost 0 bases, with 18 bases spanning the gap. CDR3: CASRSLQGRLAKNIQYF. CDR3 nucleotides: TGTGCCAGCAGGTCGCTACAGGGGAGGCTAGCCAAAAACATTCAGTACTTC. Full variable domain (remainder filled in from reference TRBV11-2 and TRBJ2-4): EAGVAQSPRYKIIEKRQSVAFWCNPISGHATLYWYQQILGQGPKLLIQFQNNGVVDDSQLPKDRFSAERLKGVDSTLKIQPAKLEDSAVYLCASRSLQGRLAKNIQYFGAGTRLSVL.

The chain links TRBV9 to TRBJ1-1; D is perhaps TRBD1 (6 bases). The V gene lost 3 bases and the J gene lost 4 bases, with 22 bases spanning the gap. Germline V gene data show CDR1 as SGDLS and CDR2 as YYNGEE. CDR3 length: 17 residues. The CDR3 DNA sequence: TGTGCCAGCAGCGGCGGAGGGCCGGGGGCCTCGATCACTGAAGCTTTCTTT. Protein: CASSGGGPGASITEAFF. The complete variable domain, with remaining parts taken from reference TRBV9 and TRBJ1-1, reads DSGVTQTPKHLITATGQRVTLRCSPRSGDLSVYWYQQSLDQGLQFLIQYYNGEERAKGNILERFSAQQFPDLHSELNLSSLELGDSALYFCASSGGGPGASITEAFFGQGTRLTVV.

The rearrangement links TRBV6-5 to TRBJ2-3, with D perhaps assigned TRBD1 or TRBD2 (6 bases each). Germline V gene sequence: CDR1 MNHEY, CDR2 SVGAGI. Between the trimmed V and J ends, which lost 0 bases and 5 bases, there was a span of 15 bases. The CDR3 has 16 amino acids. CDR3 amino acids: CASSYSQEGGLDTQYF. DNA for the CDR3: TGTGCCAGCAGTTACTCGCAGGAAGGGGGGTTAGATACGCAGTATTTT.

A single count supports this clone. The V gene is TRBV4-3, the J gene TRBJ2-3; TRBD1 is a possible D gene (5 bases). The CDR3 loop spans 16 amino acids. Trimming shortened V by 4 bases and J by 5 bases, and 19 bases separated the two germline ends. Germline V gene data show CDR1 as LGHNA and CDR2 as YSLEER. CDR3 in DNA: TGCGCCAGCAGCCTCCGCCTACAGGCCATTCGAGATACGCAGTATTTT. It codes for CASSLRLQAIRDTQYF.

This clone was seen more than once but under ten times. The rearrangement uses TRBV7-2 and TRBJ2-3, with D perhaps TRBD2 (6 bases). This CDR3 is built from 15 residues. Germline-derived CDR1 and CDR2 are SGHTA and FQGNSA. Trimming cost V 2 bases and J 2 bases, with 11 bases left between them. CDR3 loop: CASSLQGGNTDTQYF. The CDR3, as DNA: TGTGCCAGCAGCTTACAAGGAGGGAACACAGATACGCAGTATTTT.

The chain couples TRBV24-1 to TRBJ2-5; possibly TRBD1 for D (7 bases). The V gene lost 3 bases and the J gene lost 2 bases, with 18 bases spanning the gap. The CDR3 runs to 17 residues. The germline CDR1 and CDR2 sequences are KGHDR and SFDVKD. The CDR3 bases are TGTGCCACCAGTGATGGAGGGGGCGATATCTTGCAAGAGACCCAGTACTTC. It encodes CATSDGGGDILQETQYF.

This chain connects TRBV28 to TRBJ2-3, with a possible D match to TRBD1 (7 bases). V lost 4 bases and J lost 2, with 19 bases in between. This CDR3 is built from 17 residues. Per germline, CDR1 MDHEN and CDR2 SYDVKM. The CDR3 nucleotides are TGTGCCAGCAGTTCTCTGCCGGGGGACAGCTACACAGATACGCAGTATTTT. As protein: CASSSLPGDSYTDTQYF. Full variable domain (missing parts from reference TRBV28 and TRBJ2-3): DVKVTQSSRYLVKRTGEKVFLECVQDMDHENMFWYRQDPGLGLRLIYFSYDVKMKEKGDIPEGYSVSREKKERFSLILESASTNQTSMYLCASSSLPGDSYTDTQYFGPGTRLTVL.

The chain recombines TRBV6-5 with TRBJ2-1; TRBD2 aligns across 10 bases. Trimming took 6 bases from V and 6 from J; bases not matched to a gene: 8. Germline V CDR1 and CDR2: MNHEY, SVGAGI. The CDR3 totals 15 residues. The CDR3 nucleotides read TGTGCCAGCAGACTTACTAGCGGGGCTGTCAATGAGCAGTTCTTC. Translated: CASRLTSGAVNEQFF.

Here the CDR3 DNA reads TGTGCCAGTAGTATGGACAGATTTAGGGCTGAAGCTTTCTTT. The encoded protein is CASSMDRFRAEAFF. This rearrangement joins TRBV19 to TRBJ1-1; possibly TRBD1 for D (6 bases). Per the germline V gene, CDR1 is LNHDA and CDR2 is SQIVND (reference sequence). Trimming cost V 3 bases and J 6 bases, with 14 bases left between them. CDR3 length: 14 residues.

This clone has only one observation. The V gene is TRBV7-9, the J gene TRBJ1-4; D is ambiguous. Trimming pared 8 bases from V and 5 bases from J, leaving 12 bases between. Germline V CDR1 and CDR2: SEHNR, FQNEAQ (reference sequence). This CDR3 has 13 amino acids. CDR3 in DNA: TGTGCCAGCGATCGAGGGTTGAATGAAAAACTGTTTTTT. This translates into CASDRGLNEKLFF.

The gene calls are TRBV6-5 and TRBJ1-1; D remains unclear. The V gene lost 6 bases and the J gene lost 1 base, with 15 bases spanning the gap. This CDR3 has 15 residues. Germline V gene data show CDR1 as MNHEY and CDR2 as SVGAGI. Written as DNA, the CDR3 is TGTGCCAGCAGGATCGACGGACGGCCGAACACTGAAGCTTTCTTT. Translated, it gives CASRIDGRPNTEAFF.